Shown below are 18 T cell receptor beta chains from a single sample sequenced in a study of T-cell reconstitution after alpha-beta-depleted transplantation in children. The TCRbeta library incorporated unique molecular identifiers. TCRdb analysed the PCR reads with MiXCR anew, one entry per CDR3 protein. The sample has roughly 300,000 distinct CDR3 sequences, around 10% seen once. The material sequenced was PBMCs from the stem cell graft donor, taken from the stem cell graft. The receptors come from a human donor who donated a stem cell graft to a child with acute lymphoblastic leukemia.

This clonotype has at least ten counts. The gene calls are TRBV5-1 and TRBJ2-5, with TRBD1 matching 9 bases. Trimming at V came to 0 bases and at J to 0 bases, leaving 3 bases not matched to a gene. The CDR3 is 16 residues long. From germline, CDR1 is SGHRS and CDR2 YFSETQ. The CDR3 nucleotides are TGCGCCAGCAGCTTGGGAGACAGGGGGTACCAAGAGACCCAGTACTTC. It specifies CASSLGDRGYQETQYF.

The chain is built from TRBV10-3 and TRBJ2-3; the D gene could be TRBD1 or TRBD2 (6 bases each). This CDR3 contains 13 residues. CDR1 and CDR2 (germline): ENHRY, SYGVKD. V lost 5 bases and J lost 11, with 17 bases in between. CDR3 protein: CAISTSTGGQQYF. The CDR3, as DNA: TGTGCCATCAGTACATCCACCGGGGGCCAGCAGTATTTT.

This clonotype was seen a few times. V and J are TRBV24-1 and TRBJ1-1; D unclear. The ends were cut back, 2 bases at V and 0 bases at J, with 15 bases in the middle. Germline V gives CDR1 KGHDR, CDR2 SFDVKD. This CDR3 has 17 residues. The CDR3 region has the DNA TGTGCCACCAGTGATTCCCCCCCCCGGGAAGTGAACACTGAAGCTTTCTTT. This gives the protein CATSDSPPREVNTEAFF.

This clonotype was detected only a few times. V and J are TRBV4-3 and TRBJ2-5; possible D gene TRBD2, 5 bases. This CDR3 is built from 14 residues. In germline, CDR1 is LGHNA, CDR2 YSLEER. The V end lost 0 bases, the J end lost 5 bases, and 10 bases lay between the germline ends. The CDR3 region is CASSQDLGVETQYF. The CDR3 bases are TGCGCCAGCAGCCAAGATCTGGGAGTGGAGACCCAGTACTTC.

This clonotype was picked up a small number of times. V is TRBV10-3 and J is TRBJ1-2, with D perhaps TRBD1 (5 bases). CDR3 length: 16 amino acids. The V end lost 3 bases, the J end lost 1 base, and 15 bases lay between the germline ends. Germline-derived CDR1 and CDR2 are ENHRY and SYGVKD. CDR3 in DNA: TGTGCCATCAGTGACCCGGGGCGCCCCCTTAACTATGGCTACACCTTC. It codes for CAISDPGRPLNYGYTF.

This clonotype has only a few counts. The gene calls are TRBV20-1 and TRBJ2-3; the match to TRBD2 covers 15 bases. This CDR3 region has 15 residues. Germline CDR1 is DFQATT and CDR2 is SNEGSKA (reference sequence). With V trimmed by 5 bases and J by 5 bases, 5 bases remained unmatched. The CDR3 region is CSASGLAGGEDTQYF. CDR3 bases: TGCAGTGCTTCTGGACTAGCGGGAGGGGAAGATACGCAGTATTTT.

In the case of this clonotype: One end of the junction is discordant with germline, which a read error may explain. The chain joins TRBV7-9 to TRBJ2-1; possible D gene TRBD2, 7 bases. The CDR3 is 12 residues long. The V gene's germline CDR1 is SEHNR and CDR2 FQNEAQ (reference sequence). The CDR3 is CASSLEGGTDVF. Here the CDR3 DNA reads TGTGCCAGCAGCCTTGAGGGGGGGACGGACGTCTTC. Together with reference TRBV7-9 and TRBJ2-1, the CDR3 gives the full variable domain: DTGVSQNPRHKITKRGQNVTFRCDPISEHNRLYWYRQTLGQGPEFLTYFQNEAQLEKSRLLSDRFSAERPKGSFSTLEIQRTEQGDSAMYLCASSLEGGTDVFGPGTRLTVL.

Only a few counts were recorded for this clonotype. The V gene is TRBV9, the J gene TRBJ1-1, with a possible D match to TRBD1 (6 bases). V was shortened by 4 bases and J by 5 bases, with 18 bases between the two germline ends. The CDR3 runs 15 residues. Looked up from germline, CDR1 is SGDLS and CDR2 is YYNGEE. The CDR3: CASSPEPGDGTEAFF. DNA of the CDR3: TGTGCCAGCAGCCCCGAGCCAGGGGATGGGACTGAAGCTTTCTTT.

The chain recombines TRBV20-1 with TRBJ2-7; 9 positions agree with TRBD1. Germline V CDR1 and CDR2: DFQATT, SNEGSKA (reference sequence). The CDR3 has 16 residues. With V trimmed by 3 bases and J by 0 bases, 9 bases remained unmatched. The CDR3 DNA sequence: TGCAGTGCTAGTCCACAGGGACAGGGAATCTCCTACGAGCAGTACTTC. This codes for CSASPQGQGISYEQYF.

In this sample, this clonotype turned up a few times. The chain carries TRBV7-9 and TRBJ2-1, with TRBD1 matching over 8 bases. The V and J ends lost 5 bases and 0 bases, in that order; junction bases with no gene match: 3. CDR1 is SEHNR and CDR2 is FQNEAQ in the germline V gene (reference sequence). The CDR3 is 15 amino acids. CDR3 sequence: CASSKDRVSYNEQFF. Written as DNA, the CDR3 is TGTGCCAGCAGCAAGGACAGGGTCTCCTACAATGAGCAGTTCTTC.

This rearrangement joins TRBV20-1 to TRBJ2-7; the match to TRBD2 covers 7 bases. The CDR3 is 15 amino acids. CDR1 DFQATT and CDR2 SNEGSKA come from the germline V gene (reference sequence). Germline trimming cut 3 bases from V and 2 bases from J; bases unmatched to any gene: 10. The CDR3 here is CSASQFSGSAYEQYF. The CDR3 DNA is TGCAGTGCTAGCCAATTTAGCGGGTCAGCCTACGAGCAGTACTTC.

In its sample, this clonotype was seen a few times. The V and J genes are TRBV20-1 and TRBJ1-4; D not certain. The CDR3 has 12 amino acids. With 3 bases removed from V and 2 bases from J, the gap between germline ends came to 4 bases. CDR1 DFQATT and CDR2 SNEGSKA come from the germline V gene (reference sequence). DNA for the CDR3: TGCAGTGCTAGTCTGACTAATGAAAAACTGTTTTTT. Encoded protein: CSASLTNEKLFF.

This clonotype appeared many times. This sequence joins TRBV12-3 or TRBV12-4 and TRBJ2-1, with D possibly TRBD1 on 5 matching bases. The CDR3 consists of 12 residues. V lost 5 bases and J 9 bases, leaving 11 bases between the germline ends. The CDR3 nucleotides are TGTGCCAGCAGTGGGGCGTTTGGTGAGCAGTTCTTC. It yields the protein CASSGAFGEQFF.

This clonotype was detected ten times or more. The chain uses TRBV13 and TRBJ2-1, with 10 bases aligning to TRBD2. Germline values: CDR1 PRHDT, CDR2 FYEKMQ (reference sequence). The CDR3 totals 15 residues. Losses at the gene ends were 3 bases for V and 10 bases for J; bases not matched to a gene: 9. CDR3 sequence reads: CASSLRLAGELEQFF. The CDR3 region has the DNA TGTGCCAGCAGCTTGAGACTAGCGGGTGAGTTGGAGCAGTTCTTC.

There are many counts of this clonotype. The chain links TRBV29-1 to TRBJ2-5; D is unclear. Germline values: CDR1 SQVTM, CDR2 ANQGSEA. The CDR3 totals 13 residues. V shed 1 base and J shed 5 bases, with 11 bases lying between them. The CDR3 nucleotides read TGCAGCGTTGAAGGGACCCCGAGGGAGACCCAGTACTTC. Its protein is CSVEGTPRETQYF.

This clonotype was recorded at least ten times. The chain couples TRBV6-2 or TRBV6-3 to TRBJ1-5; 7 nucleotides match TRBD1. Germline-derived CDR1 and CDR2 are MNHEY and SVGEGT. This CDR3 has 14 residues. J gave up 3 bases and V 6 bases, and 5 bases lay outside the gene matches. The DNA of the CDR3 is TGTGCCAGCAGAAAGACAGGGTACAATCAGCCCCAGCATTTT. Protein: CASRKTGYNQPQHF.

This clonotype was counted only a few times. The genes are TRBV9 and TRBJ2-5, with 10 bases lining up with TRBD2. Per germline, CDR1 SGDLS and CDR2 YYNGEE. Trimming cost V 3 bases and J 0 bases; bases outside gene matches: 23. The CDR3 contains 22 residues. The CDR3 coding sequence is TGTGCCAGCAGCGCCCCCCCCGGGGCGGCCGGAGGACTAGCGGCGTACCAAGAGACCCAGTACTTC. Its protein is CASSAPPGAAGGLAAYQETQYF. The entire variable domain, with the rest obtained from reference TRBV9 and TRBJ2-5, is as follows: DSGVTQTPKHLITATGQRVTLRCSPRSGDLSVYWYQQSLDQGLQFLIQYYNGEERAKGNILERFSAQQFPDLHSELNLSSLELGDSALYFCASSAPPGAAGGLAAYQETQYFGPGTRLLVL.

This clonotype was detected many times. The chain uses TRBV5-1 and TRBJ2-1; D might be TRBD1 (5 bases). The CDR3 has 15 amino acids. Trimming pared 1 base from V and 5 bases from J, leaving 13 bases between. Germline CDR1 and CDR2: SGHRS and YFSETQ. The CDR3 DNA reads TGCGCCAGCAGCTTGCTCCAGGGCGCAAACAATGAGCAGTTCTTC. Protein product: CASSLLQGANNEQFF.